This T cell receptor beta chain emerged from a study of patients and donors after allogeneic stem cell transplantation (dated by TCRdb to about 2020). Library creation used RT-PCR. The reads were generated on a NextSeq 550. The raw public data were reprocessed by TCRdb itself: fastp quality trimming at Q25, MiXCR clonotype calling, in-frame beta chains only. Entries are consolidated by CDR3 protein sequence, retaining the most common genes and DNA. The sample table lists 200,000 to 250,000 distinct CDR3 sequences, 14% of them with a count of one. The ten top clones hold around 10% of the sample. The CDR3 covers 14 residues, taking in both the cysteine and the phenylalanine. The read is trimmed to its CDR3 DNA, 42 bases read in frame from base 1. The germline V gene gives CDR1 as SGHRS and CDR2 as YFSETQ. V sheds 0 bases and J sheds 0 bases, leaving 6 bases between their ends. Concerning this clonotype: Its recognized antigen is unknown. Per-base qualities were not stored, and no clone one base away is much larger.

Sequencing input: blood, either unsorted or a sorted T cell fraction (not recorded which). The chain joins TRBV5-1 to TRBJ1-2; no D gene can be assigned with confidence. The TCR comes from a human donor who was either an allogeneic HSCT recipient or a stem cell or donor lymphocyte infusion donor (not recorded which). It is not recorded whose cells these are; they may come from a transplant donor. The CDR3 has the sequence CASSLDSSNYGYTF. The DNA sequence is TGCGCCAGCAGCTTGGACAGCTCTAACTATGGCTACACCTTC.